The clone carrying this TCR beta chain showed up many times. The target antigen is unknown. Stated time point: persistent/refractory GD, antithyroid drugs over 5 years with positive TRAb. After RNA was extracted from PBMCs, the TCR library was made from it. Graves' disease was diagnosed by American Thyroid Association guidelines. Arm-PCR of CDR3 regions with iRepertoire HTBI primers generated TCR beta libraries. TCRdb itself ran the multiplex PCR reads through MiXCR, one entry per CDR3 protein. The sample lists 360,000 or so distinct CDR3 sequences; roughly 25% were seen once. This sample stems from a study of regulatory T cells in long-lasting Graves disease. Whole-study findings and limits: Newly diagnosed Graves' patients exceeded persistent ones in TCR diversity.

CDR1 and CDR2 (germline): MDHEN, SYDVKM. The CDR3 sequence is 11 residues long. Trimming pared 5 bases from V and 3 bases from J, leaving 5 bases between. The specimen comprised peripheral blood mononuclear cells (PBMCs), sampled when the disease was refractory, from a patient treated with antithyroid drugs. The chain joins TRBV28 to TRBJ2-7; D unclear. The source is a woman between 40 and 50 years old with Graves disease. The CDR3 sequence is CASSPLYEQYF. The CDR3 DNA sequence: TGTGCCAGCAGTCCTCTCTACGAGCAGTACTTC.